The present TCR beta chain was sequenced within a study of human T cells and chemical hapten exposure. Across the whole study: Variability of per-sample TCR yields stemmed mainly from small differences in pooled library volume.

Time point here: patch test 2, 6 weeks after DPC sensitization. The treatment: therapeutic diphenylcyclopropenone sensitization with weekly scalp DPC. The table lists this clonotype with many counts. Antigen unknown. A single record per CDR3 protein comes from TCRdb applying MiXCR to the RACE reads. Among approximately 95,000 distinct CDR3 sequences listed, about an eighth were seen once. Study-wide findings and caveats: Expanded TCRs clustered into significantly more large CDR3 similarity groups than controls, the analysis revealed. Alopecia affecting every donor means their immune response may not match healthy people's.

Trimming took 2 bases from V and 2 from J; bases not matched to a gene: 2. The CDR3 is 14 residues long. Germline loops: CDR1 KGHSH, CDR2 LQKENI. Here the sequenced sample was whole blood, taken in connection with sensitization to the hapten diphenylcyclopropenone (DPC). This clonotype was obtained from a woman aged 40 to 50 with alopecia areata. Some clones in this sample may be carry-over from other donors' samples. The chain is built from TRBV18 and TRBJ1-2, with TRBD1 identical over 7 bases. The CDR3 loop reads CASSPWGQNYGYTF. CDR3 nucleotides: TGTGCCAGCTCACCATGGGGACAGAACTATGGCTACACCTTC.